Reported below is one TCR beta chain. Profiled with immunoSEQ multiplex PCR; TCRdb holds only in-frame clones, not every one. The sample records roughly 120,000 clones, over 75% being singletons. The data stem from a study of T cell clones after liver transplantation. The CDR3 contains 15 residues. CDR1 and CDR2 (germline): MNHEY, SMNVEV (reference sequence). V was clipped by 8 bases and J by 6 bases; unmatched bases: 12. The clonotype comes from a human patient who received a liver transplant. The graft donor may have given rise to some T cells. Sample: CD4+ T cells from blood, taken 12 months after liver transplant. V and J are TRBV27 and TRBJ1-2; 10 bases agree with TRBD1. The CDR3 spells CASRSLDRGINGYTF. CDR3 nucleotide sequence: TGTGCCAGCCGTTCTTTGGACAGGGGGATTAATGGCTACACCTTC.